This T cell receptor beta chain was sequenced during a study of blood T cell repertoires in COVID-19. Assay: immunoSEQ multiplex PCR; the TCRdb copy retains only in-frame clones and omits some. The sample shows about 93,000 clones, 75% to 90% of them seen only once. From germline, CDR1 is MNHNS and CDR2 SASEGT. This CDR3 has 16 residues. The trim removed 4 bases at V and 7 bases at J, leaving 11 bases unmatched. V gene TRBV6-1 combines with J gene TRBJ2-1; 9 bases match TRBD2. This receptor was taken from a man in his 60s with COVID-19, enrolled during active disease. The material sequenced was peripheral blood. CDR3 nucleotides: TGTGCCAGCAGTGCCTCCGGGCGGGAGGGCCTAAATGAGCAGTTCTTC. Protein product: CASSASGREGLNEQFF.